This T cell receptor beta chain was recorded in a study of T cells in Graves' hyperthyroidism and ophthalmopathy. From germline, CDR1 is SGHTA and CDR2 FQGNSA. The CDR3 covers 18 residues. Regions amplified from RNA transcripts were the TCR beta CDR3 regions. Initially, a first-round RT-PCR of the TCR CDR3 employed the HTBI primer set. Via MiXCR, TCRdb re-called the multiplex PCR reads, giving one row per CDR3 protein. The table includes hundreds of thousands of distinct CDR3 sequences, 20% to 25% detected once. Patients were excluded because of uncontrolled infection, other autoimmune disease, pregnancy or lactation. Diagnosis rested on symptoms, serum thyroxine and TRAb, thyroid ultrasound, and orbital computed tomography. Overall study findings and caveats: Before onset, ophthalmopathy was predicted by the model a median approximately 6.5 months earlier.

Regarding this clonotype: Its antigen is as yet unknown. The junction and the germline gene differ at one end; a read error may be behind it.

This sequence joins TRBV7-2 and TRBJ2-2; 11 nucleotides align to TRBD2. Sequences were obtained from blood. This receptor was taken from a woman in her seventies with Graves' ophthalmopathy. The CDR3, as DNA: TGTGCCAGCAGCTTAGTTAGCGGGAGGGCCATTAACTCCGGGGAGCTGCTTTTT. This sequence encodes CASSLVSGRAINSGELLF.